This is a list of T cell receptor beta chains from one sample in a study of shared clonotypes between healthy human individuals. Sequencing was performed with immunoSEQ multiplex PCR; in TCRdb, only in-frame clones are kept and a portion is missing. The sample shows 600,000 to 800,000 clones, roughly 72% of them seen only once. Sequenced sample: memory CD4+ T cells sorted from blood. The source of these receptors is a woman aged 25 to 45 in good health. The CDR3 runs from the conserved cysteine through the conserved F or W. D genes are given only for firm matches. The size of a clone is reported for some rows only, either as once, few or many, or as a class for expanded clones.

cdr3_length: 12
clone_size: -
j_call: TRBJ1-2
v_call: TRBV6-1
d_call: -
cdr3_aa: CAGQARGVGYTF
cdr3_nt: TGTGCCGGGCAGGCACGAGGGGTAGGCTACACCTTC

cdr3_length: 14
clone_size: -
j_call: TRBJ2-3
v_call: TRBV5-1
d_call: -
cdr3_aa: CASSLAAETDTQYF
cdr3_nt: TGCGCCAGCAGCTTGGCGGCAGAGACAGATACGCAGTATTTT

cdr3_length: 15
clone_size: -
j_call: TRBJ2-1
v_call: TRBV15
d_call: -
cdr3_aa: CATSRESGSYNEQFF
cdr3_nt: TGTGCCACCAGCAGAGAAAGCGGCTCCTACAATGAGCAGTTCTTC

cdr3_length: 16
clone_size: few
j_call: TRBJ2-7
v_call: TRBV19
d_call: -
cdr3_aa: CASSGERSGAHFEQYF
cdr3_nt: TGTGCCAGTAGTGGGGAGAGATCGGGAGCCCACTTCGAGCAGTACTTC

cdr3_length: 15
clone_size: -
j_call: TRBJ1-1
v_call: TRBV7-2
d_call: -
cdr3_aa: CASSLYGTRETEAFF
cdr3_nt: TGTGCCAGCAGCCTTTATGGGACCCGAGAAACTGAAGCTTTCTTT

cdr3_length: 16
clone_size: -
j_call: TRBJ2-3
v_call: TRBV11-3
d_call: -
cdr3_aa: CASSLGALPGTDTQYF
cdr3_nt: TGTGCCAGCAGCTTAGGAGCTCTGCCGGGCACAGATACGCAGTATTTT

cdr3_length: 13
clone_size: -
j_call: TRBJ2-2
v_call: TRBV28
d_call: -
cdr3_aa: CASTEALAGELFF
cdr3_nt: TGTGCCAGCACGGAGGCATTGGCCGGGGAGCTGTTTTTT

cdr3_length: 19
clone_size: -
j_call: TRBJ2-7
v_call: TRBV28
d_call: TRBD1
cdr3_aa: CASSAYPSRRDRTSYEQYF
cdr3_nt: TGTGCCAGCAGTGCCTATCCATCCCGGAGGGACAGGACCTCCTACGAGCAGTACTTC

cdr3_length: 14
clone_size: few
j_call: TRBJ2-7
v_call: TRBV5-1
d_call: -
cdr3_aa: CASSPAGTSYEQYF
cdr3_nt: TGCGCCAGCAGCCCGGCCGGGACTTCCTACGAGCAGTACTTC

cdr3_length: 18
clone_size: many
j_call: TRBJ1-1
v_call: TRBV4-1
d_call: -
cdr3_aa: CASSRRGRDTGMNTEAFF
cdr3_nt: TGCGCCAGCAGCCGCAGGGGTAGGGATACAGGGATGAACACTGAAGCTTTCTTT

cdr3_length: 14
clone_size: many
j_call: TRBJ2-5
v_call: TRBV6-5
d_call: -
cdr3_aa: CASSQGGGGETQYF
cdr3_nt: TGTGCCAGCAGTCAGGGAGGGGGTGGAGAGACCCAGTACTTC

cdr3_length: 12
clone_size: few
j_call: TRBJ2-4
v_call: TRBV2
d_call: -
cdr3_aa: CASSESGRTQYF
cdr3_nt: TGTGCCAGCAGTGAATCGGGCAGGACTCAGTACTTC

cdr3_length: 14
clone_size: -
j_call: TRBJ2-5
v_call: TRBV25-1
d_call: -
cdr3_aa: CASSAQTEGETQYF
cdr3_nt: TGTGCCAGCAGTGCTCAGACCGAGGGGGAGACCCAGTACTTC

cdr3_length: 15
clone_size: -
j_call: TRBJ2-3
v_call: TRBV7-2
d_call: TRBD2
cdr3_aa: CASSFAAGETDTQYF
cdr3_nt: TGTGCCAGCAGCTTCGCAGCGGGAGAGACAGATACGCAGTATTTT

cdr3_length: 16
clone_size: once
j_call: TRBJ2-2
v_call: TRBV5-1
d_call: TRBD2
cdr3_aa: CASSLILAGGSGELFF
cdr3_nt: TGCGCCAGCAGCTTGATTCTAGCGGGAGGGTCCGGGGAGCTGTTTTTT

cdr3_length: 14
clone_size: few
j_call: TRBJ2-5
v_call: TRBV7-2
d_call: TRBD1
cdr3_aa: CASRGQGAMETQYF
cdr3_nt: TGTGCCAGCAGAGGACAGGGGGCGATGGAGACCCAGTACTTC

cdr3_length: 15
clone_size: -
j_call: TRBJ2-3
v_call: TRBV7-9
d_call: -
cdr3_aa: CASSLSGISEDTQYF
cdr3_nt: TGTGCCAGCAGCTTATCCGGCATCAGTGAGGATACGCAGTATTTT

cdr3_length: 14
clone_size: -
j_call: TRBJ2-7
v_call: TRBV11-2
d_call: -
cdr3_aa: CASSLSRGTYEQYF
cdr3_nt: TGTGCCAGCAGCTTATCCCGAGGCACCTACGAGCAGTACTTC

cdr3_length: 13
clone_size: -
j_call: TRBJ1-3
v_call: TRBV6-5
d_call: -
cdr3_aa: CASSGISGNTIYF
cdr3_nt: TGTGCCAGCAGCGGGATCTCTGGAAACACCATATATTTT

cdr3_length: 12
clone_size: once
j_call: TRBJ2-1
v_call: TRBV18
d_call: -
cdr3_aa: CASSPVTNEQFF
cdr3_nt: TGTGCCAGCTCACCGGTGACGAATGAGCAGTTCTTC

cdr3_length: 12
clone_size: few
j_call: TRBJ2-3
v_call: TRBV27
d_call: -
cdr3_aa: CASRRQADTQYF
cdr3_nt: TGTGCCAGCAGACGACAGGCAGATACGCAGTATTTT

cdr3_length: 13
clone_size: -
j_call: TRBJ1-1
v_call: TRBV19
d_call: -
cdr3_aa: CASSMWVYTEAFF
cdr3_nt: TGTGCCAGTAGTATGTGGGTCTACACTGAAGCTTTCTTT

cdr3_length: 14
clone_size: -
j_call: TRBJ1-1
v_call: TRBV5-1
d_call: TRBD1
cdr3_aa: CASSRDRGLTEAFF
cdr3_nt: TGCGCCAGCAGCAGGGACAGGGGGCTCACTGAAGCTTTCTTT

cdr3_length: 13
clone_size: few
j_call: TRBJ2-7
v_call: TRBV7-8
d_call: -
cdr3_aa: CASSYGGGGEQYF
cdr3_nt: TGTGCCAGCAGCTACGGTGGGGGCGGCGAGCAGTACTTC

cdr3_length: 16
clone_size: -
j_call: TRBJ2-7
v_call: TRBV9
d_call: TRBD2
cdr3_aa: CASSGATSGGYYEQYF
cdr3_nt: TGTGCCAGCAGCGGGGCGACTAGCGGGGGGTACTACGAGCAGTACTTC

cdr3_length: 12
clone_size: -
j_call: TRBJ2-7
v_call: TRBV19
d_call: -
cdr3_aa: CASSMSRGEQYF
cdr3_nt: TGTGCCAGTAGTATGAGCCGAGGCGAGCAGTACTTC

cdr3_length: 15
clone_size: -
j_call: TRBJ2-7
v_call: TRBV7-9
d_call: TRBD1
cdr3_aa: CASSPSRDSSYEQYF
cdr3_nt: TGTGCCAGCAGCCCTTCTCGGGACAGCTCCTACGAGCAGTACTTC